The source of this T cell receptor beta chain is a study of blood T cell repertoires in COVID-19. A remark on this clone: The same CDR3 is also encoded by other DNA sequences in this sample.

The authors' processing: How many nucleated cells were present was estimated from reference gene primer amplification. Libraries were prepared by immunoSEQ multiplex PCR; TCRdb keeps only in-frame clonotypes and omits some of them. From that table come the V and J calls and clone size; the DNA was used to work out D and trimming. The sample contains fewer than 350,000 clones, 70% to 90% of which appear only once. The germline V and J ends were trimmed by 0 bases and 4 bases, with 7 bases remaining between them. The CDR3 runs 13 residues. Germline values: CDR1 LNHNV, CDR2 YYDKDF (reference sequence). This clonotype originated in a woman aged 55-75 years in a cohort exposed to, infected with or recovered from COVID-19 (not recorded which). The chain links TRBV15 to TRBJ2-7, with D perhaps matching TRBD2 (6 bases). The specimen was PBMCs or T cells enriched from blood (not recorded which). CDR3 in amino acids: CATSRDGGYEQYF. CDR3 coding DNA: TGTGCCACCAGCAGAGATGGAGGGTACGAGCAGTACTTC.